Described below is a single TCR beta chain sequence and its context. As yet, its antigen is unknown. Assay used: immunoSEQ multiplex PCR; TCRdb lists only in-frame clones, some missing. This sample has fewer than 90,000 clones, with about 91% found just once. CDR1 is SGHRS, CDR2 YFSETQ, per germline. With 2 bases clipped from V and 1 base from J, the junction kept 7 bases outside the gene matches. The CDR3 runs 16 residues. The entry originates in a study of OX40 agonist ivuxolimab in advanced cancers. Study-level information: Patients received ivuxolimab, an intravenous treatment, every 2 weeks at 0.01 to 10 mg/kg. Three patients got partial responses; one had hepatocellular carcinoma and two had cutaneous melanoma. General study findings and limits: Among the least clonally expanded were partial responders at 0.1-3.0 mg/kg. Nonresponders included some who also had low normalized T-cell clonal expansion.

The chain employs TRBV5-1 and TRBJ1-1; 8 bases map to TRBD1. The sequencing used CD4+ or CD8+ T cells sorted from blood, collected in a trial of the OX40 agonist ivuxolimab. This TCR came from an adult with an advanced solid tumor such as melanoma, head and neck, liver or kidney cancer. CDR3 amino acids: CASSLRQGPGNTEAFF. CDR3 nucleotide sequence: TGCGCCAGCAGCTTAAGACAGGGGCCGGGGAACACTGAAGCTTTCTTT.